This record looks at one TCR beta chain sequence and its context. The antigen is undetermined. CDR1 and CDR2 from the germline V gene are SGHTA and FQGNSA. V was cut by 6 bases and J by 7 bases, with 18 bases left in between. CDR3 length: 14 residues. Generated by immunoSEQ multiplex PCR, the TCRdb table keeps only in-frame clones and is missing some. The sample has over 40,000 clones; roughly 80% are singletons. This specimen belongs to a study of memory CD4+ T cells and cytomegalovirus serostatus. Across the study: Of the healthy Belgian adults, 9 were CMV seropositive and about 24 seronegative. Study findings and constraints: The CMV-associated TCR signature appears largely within the CD4+ memory repertoire. Of under 200 reported CMV TCRbeta sequences, 67 were found in memory CD4+ repertoires.

Single viable CD3+CD4+CD8-CD45RO+ cells were sorted as the memory CD4+ T cells. After thawing, CD4+ T cells were positively selected. V usage is TRBV7-2 and J usage is TRBJ1-1; D gene ambiguous. The sequence was obtained from an adult in good health and CMV-seronegative. The sample comprised memory CD4+ T cells from blood. This chain's CDR3 is CASRGTRGRDEAFF. CDR3 DNA sequence: TGTGCCAGCAGGGGCACGCGGGGAAGGGATGAAGCTTTCTTT. Combining the CDR3 with reference TRBV7-2 and TRBJ1-1 gives the whole variable domain GAGVSQSPSNKVTEKGKDVELRCDPISGHTALYWYRQSLGQGLEFLIYFQGNSAPDKSGLPSDRFSAERTGGSVSTLTIQRTQQEDSAVYLCASRGTRGRDEAFFGQGTRLTVV.